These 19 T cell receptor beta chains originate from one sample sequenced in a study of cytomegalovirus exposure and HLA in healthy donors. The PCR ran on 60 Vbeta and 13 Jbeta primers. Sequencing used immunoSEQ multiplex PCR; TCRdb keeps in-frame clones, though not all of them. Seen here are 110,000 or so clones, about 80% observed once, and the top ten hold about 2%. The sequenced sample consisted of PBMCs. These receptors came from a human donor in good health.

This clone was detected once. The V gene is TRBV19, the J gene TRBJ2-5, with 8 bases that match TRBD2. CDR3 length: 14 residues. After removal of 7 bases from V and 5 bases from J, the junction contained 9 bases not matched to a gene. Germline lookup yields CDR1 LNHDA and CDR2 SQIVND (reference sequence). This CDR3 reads CASTPRGAWETQYF. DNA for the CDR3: TGTGCCAGTACCCCGCGGGGGGCGTGGGAGACCCAGTACTTC.

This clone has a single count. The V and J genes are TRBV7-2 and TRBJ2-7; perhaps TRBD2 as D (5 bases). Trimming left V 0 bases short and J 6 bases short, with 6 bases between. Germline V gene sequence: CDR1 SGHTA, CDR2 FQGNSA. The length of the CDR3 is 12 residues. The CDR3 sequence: CASSLARGEQYF. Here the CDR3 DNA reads TGTGCCAGCAGCTTAGCCCGGGGCGAGCAGTACTTC.

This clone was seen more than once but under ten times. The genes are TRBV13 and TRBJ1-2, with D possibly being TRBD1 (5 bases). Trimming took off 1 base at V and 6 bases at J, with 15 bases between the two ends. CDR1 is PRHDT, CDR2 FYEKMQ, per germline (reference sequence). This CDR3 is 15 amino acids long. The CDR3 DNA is TGTGCCAGCAGCTTAGACGGGGTGGCGGGGGATGGCTACACCTTC. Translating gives CASSLDGVAGDGYTF.

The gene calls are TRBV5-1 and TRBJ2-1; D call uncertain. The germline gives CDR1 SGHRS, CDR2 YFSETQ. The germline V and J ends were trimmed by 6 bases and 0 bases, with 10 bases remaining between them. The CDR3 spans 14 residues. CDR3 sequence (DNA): TGCGCCAGCAATTTCGGTAACTCCTACAATGAGCAGTTCTTC. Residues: CASNFGNSYNEQFF.

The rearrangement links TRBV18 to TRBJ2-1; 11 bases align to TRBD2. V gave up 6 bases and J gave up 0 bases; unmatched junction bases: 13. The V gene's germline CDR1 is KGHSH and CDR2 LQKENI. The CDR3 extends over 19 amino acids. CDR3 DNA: TGTGCCAGCTCCCGCGAGCTAGCGGGGGGCTCCAGCTCCTACAATGAGCAGTTCTTC. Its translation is CASSRELAGGSSSYNEQFF.

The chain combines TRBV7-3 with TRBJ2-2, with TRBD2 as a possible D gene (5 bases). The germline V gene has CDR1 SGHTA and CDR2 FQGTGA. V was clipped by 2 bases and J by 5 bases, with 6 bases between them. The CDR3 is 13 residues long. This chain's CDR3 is CASSLGGTGELFF. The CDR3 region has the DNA TGTGCCAGCAGCTTAGGCGGGACCGGGGAGCTGTTTTTT. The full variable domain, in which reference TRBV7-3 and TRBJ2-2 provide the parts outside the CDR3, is GAGVSQTPSNKVTEKGKYVELRCDPISGHTALYWYRQSLGQGPEFLIYFQGTGAADDSGLPNDRFFAVRPEGSVSTLKIQRTERGDSAVYLCASSLGGTGELFFGEGSRLTVL.

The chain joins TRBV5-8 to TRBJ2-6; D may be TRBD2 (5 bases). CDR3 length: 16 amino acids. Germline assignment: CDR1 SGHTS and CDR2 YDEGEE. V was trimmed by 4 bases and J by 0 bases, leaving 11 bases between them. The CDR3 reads CASSLLGNSGANVLTF. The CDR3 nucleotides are TGTGCCAGCAGCCTCCTCGGGAACTCTGGGGCCAACGTCCTGACTTTC.

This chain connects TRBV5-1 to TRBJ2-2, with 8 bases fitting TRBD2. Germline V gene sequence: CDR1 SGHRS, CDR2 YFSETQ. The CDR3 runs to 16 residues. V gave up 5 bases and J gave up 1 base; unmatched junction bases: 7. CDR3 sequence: CASRVAGSGNTGELFF. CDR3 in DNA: TGCGCCAGCAGAGTAGCGGGATCGGGGAACACCGGGGAGCTGTTTTTT.

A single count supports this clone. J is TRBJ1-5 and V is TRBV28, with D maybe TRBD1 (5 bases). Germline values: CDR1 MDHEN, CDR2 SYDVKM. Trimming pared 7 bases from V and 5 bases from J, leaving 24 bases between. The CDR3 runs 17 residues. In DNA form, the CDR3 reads TGTGCCAGCACTACCCCAGCGGGGGGGGTGGCGGATCAGCCCCAGCATTTT. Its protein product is CASTTPAGGVADQPQHF.

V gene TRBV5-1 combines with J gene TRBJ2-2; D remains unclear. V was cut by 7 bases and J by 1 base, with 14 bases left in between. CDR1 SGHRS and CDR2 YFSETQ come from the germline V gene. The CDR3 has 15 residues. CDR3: CASEETYRNTGELFF. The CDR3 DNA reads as TGCGCCAGCGAAGAAACCTACAGGAACACCGGGGAGCTGTTTTTT. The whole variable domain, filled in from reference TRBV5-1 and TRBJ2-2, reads KAGVTQTPRYLIKTRGQQVTLSCSPISGHRSVSWYQQTPGQGLQFLFEYFSETQRNKGNFPGRFSGRQFSNSRSEMNVSTLELGDSALYLCASEETYRNTGELFFGEGSRLTVL.

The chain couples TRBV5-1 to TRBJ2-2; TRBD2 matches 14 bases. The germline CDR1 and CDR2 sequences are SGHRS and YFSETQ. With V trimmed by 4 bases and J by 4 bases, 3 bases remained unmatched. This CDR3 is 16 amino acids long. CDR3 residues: CASSPGLAGVTGELFF. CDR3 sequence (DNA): TGCGCCAGCAGCCCGGGACTAGCGGGAGTCACCGGGGAGCTGTTTTTT.

The CDR3 DNA follows: TGTGCCAGCAGCTTAATTTCTAGCTCTTACAATGAGCAGTTCTTC. Translating gives CASSLISSSYNEQFF. V is TRBV7-2 and J is TRBJ2-1, with D perhaps matching TRBD2 (5 bases). From germline, CDR1 is SGHTA and CDR2 FQGNSA. Trimming took 2 bases from V and 4 from J, leaving 12 bases between them. This CDR3 has 15 amino acids.

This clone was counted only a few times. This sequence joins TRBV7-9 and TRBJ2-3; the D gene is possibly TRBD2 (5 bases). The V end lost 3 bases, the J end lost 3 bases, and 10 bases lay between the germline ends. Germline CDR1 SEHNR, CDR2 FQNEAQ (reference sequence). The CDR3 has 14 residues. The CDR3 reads CASSLGSLTDTQYF. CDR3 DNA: TGTGCCAGCAGCTTGGGGAGTCTGACAGATACGCAGTATTTT.

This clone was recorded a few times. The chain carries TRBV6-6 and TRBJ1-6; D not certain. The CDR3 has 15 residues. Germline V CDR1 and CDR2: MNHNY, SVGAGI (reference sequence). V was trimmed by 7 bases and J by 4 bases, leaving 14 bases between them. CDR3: CASTYSEIYNSPLHF. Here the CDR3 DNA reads TGTGCCAGCACCTACTCCGAGATTTATAATTCACCCCTCCACTTT.

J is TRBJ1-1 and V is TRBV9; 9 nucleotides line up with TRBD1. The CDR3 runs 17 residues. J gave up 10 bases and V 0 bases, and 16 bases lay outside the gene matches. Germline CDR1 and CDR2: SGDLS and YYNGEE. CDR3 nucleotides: TGTGCCAGCAGCGTAGGCGGTGTCGGACAGGGGCAGGGAGTAGCTTTCTTT. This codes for CASSVGGVGQGQGVAFF.

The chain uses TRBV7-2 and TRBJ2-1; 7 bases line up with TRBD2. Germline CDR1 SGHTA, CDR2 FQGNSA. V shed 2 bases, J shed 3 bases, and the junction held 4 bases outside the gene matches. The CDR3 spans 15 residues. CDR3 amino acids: CASSLSSGVYNEQFF. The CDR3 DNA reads TGTGCCAGCAGCTTATCTAGCGGAGTCTACAATGAGCAGTTCTTC.

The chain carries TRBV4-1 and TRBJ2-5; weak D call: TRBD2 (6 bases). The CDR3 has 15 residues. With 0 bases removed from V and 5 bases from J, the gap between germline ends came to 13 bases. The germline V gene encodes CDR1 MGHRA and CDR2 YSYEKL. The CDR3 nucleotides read TGCGCCAGCAGCCAAGAACCCGGGAGCGGGGAGACCCAGTACTTC. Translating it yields CASSQEPGSGETQYF.

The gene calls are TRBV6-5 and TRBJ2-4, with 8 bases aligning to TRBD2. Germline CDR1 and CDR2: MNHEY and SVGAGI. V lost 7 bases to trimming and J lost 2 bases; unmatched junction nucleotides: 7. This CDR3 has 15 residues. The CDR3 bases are TGTGCCAGCAAACCAGGCGGGGGGACCAAAAACATTCAGTACTTC. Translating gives CASKPGGGTKNIQYF.

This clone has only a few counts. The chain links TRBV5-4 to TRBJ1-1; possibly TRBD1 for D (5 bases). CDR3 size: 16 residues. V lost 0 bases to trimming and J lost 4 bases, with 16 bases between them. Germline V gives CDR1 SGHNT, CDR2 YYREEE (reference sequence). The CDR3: CASSLVEGGRGTEAFF. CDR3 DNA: TGTGCCAGCAGCTTGGTTGAGGGCGGGAGGGGCACTGAAGCTTTCTTT.